The rows below give T cell receptor beta chains drawn from one sample of a study of cytomegalovirus exposure and HLA in healthy donors. Repertoires were generated with immunoSEQ multiplex PCR, while TCRdb's copy carries only in-frame clones and drops some. This repertoire shows 140,000 to 150,000 clones, roughly 71% found once; its top ten account for 6.5% to 9%. Sequencing was carried out using PBMCs. The source is a man in his thirties or forties in good health and CMV-seronegative. CDR3s include the opening cysteine and the closing phenylalanine or tryptophan. Fields, in order: V gene, J gene, D gene, clone size, CDR3 DNA, CDR3 protein. A D gene is named only where the DNA matches it firmly. Size is stated for part of the rows, as once, few or many counts, or as a class when the clone is expanded.

v_call: TRBV7-2; j_call: TRBJ2-7; d_call: .; clone_size: .; cdr3_nt: TGTGCCAGCAGCTACTTAGTAGGAGGAGCCTACGAGCAGTACTTC; cdr3_aa: CASSYLVGGAYEQYF
v_call: TRBV28; j_call: TRBJ1-5; d_call: .; clone_size: .; cdr3_nt: TGTGCCAGCAGTCCGACAGACTGGAATCAGCCCCAGCATTTT; cdr3_aa: CASSPTDWNQPQHF
v_call: TRBV27; j_call: TRBJ1-6; d_call: .; clone_size: few; cdr3_nt: TGTGCCAGCAGTTCTTGGACACAAGATAATTCACCCCTCCACTTT; cdr3_aa: CASSSWTQDNSPLHF
v_call: TRBV6-1; j_call: TRBJ1-3; d_call: .; clone_size: .; cdr3_nt: TGTGCCAGCAGTACAGCTAACTCTGGAAACACCATATATTTT; cdr3_aa: CASSTANSGNTIYF
v_call: TRBV14; j_call: TRBJ2-3; d_call: .; clone_size: few; cdr3_nt: TGTGCCAGCAGCCAAGGGCTTGGAGGTGGAGATACGCAGTATTTT; cdr3_aa: CASSQGLGGGDTQYF
v_call: TRBV9; j_call: TRBJ2-3; d_call: TRBD2; clone_size: few; cdr3_nt: TGTGCCAGCAGCGCCGGACTAGCGGGGGGCCCATGGAACACGCAGTATTTT; cdr3_aa: CASSAGLAGGPWNTQYF
v_call: TRBV15; j_call: TRBJ2-1; d_call: TRBD1; clone_size: .; cdr3_nt: TGTGCCACCAGCGTCGGGACAGGGGGCTATCACAATGAGCAGTTCTTC; cdr3_aa: CATSVGTGGYHNEQFF
v_call: TRBV2; j_call: TRBJ1-5; d_call: TRBD1; clone_size: .; cdr3_nt: TGTGCCAGCAGTGTCGACAGGGGTTATCAGCCCCAGCATTTT; cdr3_aa: CASSVDRGYQPQHF
v_call: TRBV7-9; j_call: TRBJ2-1; d_call: .; clone_size: once; cdr3_nt: TGTTCCAGCCAATCATTGGGGAGGACTGCCTCCTACAATGAGCAGTTCTTC; cdr3_aa: CSSQSLGRTASYNEQFF
v_call: TRBV20-1; j_call: TRBJ2-7; d_call: TRBD1; clone_size: few; cdr3_nt: TGTCCGACAGGGTTCGGCGAGCAGTACTTC; cdr3_aa: CPTGFGEQYF
v_call: TRBV6-5; j_call: TRBJ2-1; d_call: TRBD1; clone_size: .; cdr3_nt: TGTGCCAGCAGTCTCGACAGGGGATATGAGCAGTTCTTC; cdr3_aa: CASSLDRGYEQFF
v_call: TRBV11-2; j_call: TRBJ2-1; d_call: .; clone_size: .; cdr3_nt: TGTGCCAGCAGCCCCAGCCAGGGCAATGAGCAGTTCTTC; cdr3_aa: CASSPSQGNEQFF
v_call: TRBV7-6; j_call: TRBJ1-1; d_call: TRBD1; clone_size: .; cdr3_nt: TGTGCCAGCAGTCCGGGACAGGGAAACACTGAAGCTTTCTTT; cdr3_aa: CASSPGQGNTEAFF
v_call: TRBV28; j_call: TRBJ1-1; d_call: .; clone_size: .; cdr3_nt: TGTGCCAGCAGTTTTGTCGCTGAAGCTTTCTTT; cdr3_aa: CASSFVAEAFF
v_call: TRBV28; j_call: TRBJ2-7; d_call: TRBD2; clone_size: .; cdr3_nt: TGTGCCAGCACCCAAGGGACTAGCGGCTACGGGCAGTACTTC; cdr3_aa: CASTQGTSGYGQYF
v_call: TRBV9; j_call: TRBJ2-3; d_call: .; clone_size: .; cdr3_nt: TGTGCCAGCAGCGTTGGGGGACTTAGCACAGATACGCAGTATTTT; cdr3_aa: CASSVGGLSTDTQYF
v_call: TRBV6-1; j_call: TRBJ1-1; d_call: .; clone_size: .; cdr3_nt: TGTGCCAGCACCCTCTCGCGGGGGGACACTGAAGCTTTCTTT; cdr3_aa: CASTLSRGDTEAFF
v_call: TRBV27; j_call: TRBJ1-2; d_call: .; clone_size: few; cdr3_nt: TGTGCCAGCAGTTTAGGCGTCGGGGTCTATGGCTACACCTTC; cdr3_aa: CASSLGVGVYGYTF
v_call: TRBV4-2; j_call: TRBJ2-7; d_call: TRBD1; clone_size: .; cdr3_nt: TGTGCCAGCAGCCATTTATGGGACAGGGGCAACGAGCAGTACTTC; cdr3_aa: CASSHLWDRGNEQYF
v_call: TRBV27; j_call: TRBJ2-1; d_call: TRBD2; clone_size: once; cdr3_nt: TGTGCCAGCAGACCCAACAGCGGGGGGTACAATGAGCAGTTCTTC; cdr3_aa: CASRPNSGGYNEQFF
v_call: TRBV28; j_call: TRBJ1-2; d_call: .; clone_size: .; cdr3_nt: TGTGCCAGCAGATTCAGGTCGGCTAACTATGGCTACACCTTC; cdr3_aa: CASRFRSANYGYTF
v_call: TRBV6-6; j_call: TRBJ2-7; d_call: .; clone_size: few; cdr3_nt: TGTGCCAGCAGTTACGGGTGGGGAGACGAGCAGTACTTC; cdr3_aa: CASSYGWGDEQYF
v_call: TRBV2; j_call: TRBJ2-2; d_call: .; clone_size: few; cdr3_nt: TGTGCCAGCACCCTCACAGACCCGGCGAACACCGGGGAGCTGTTTTTT; cdr3_aa: CASTLTDPANTGELFF
v_call: TRBV28; j_call: TRBJ2-4; d_call: .; clone_size: .; cdr3_nt: TGTGCCAGCAGTCCCGGCTCCAGTGAGGACATTCAGTACTTC; cdr3_aa: CASSPGSSEDIQYF
v_call: TRBV30; j_call: TRBJ2-1; d_call: .; clone_size: .; cdr3_nt: TGTGCCTGGAGTGTACCATCGGCGGGGCTGGCCAATGAGCAGTTCTTC; cdr3_aa: CAWSVPSAGLANEQFF
v_call: TRBV10-3; j_call: TRBJ2-7; d_call: TRBD1; clone_size: few; cdr3_nt: TGTGCCACCTTGGGGCGGGACAGGGGGCTCAGAACCTACGAGCAGTACTTC; cdr3_aa: CATLGRDRGLRTYEQYF
v_call: TRBV5-4; j_call: TRBJ2-5; d_call: TRBD1; clone_size: .; cdr3_nt: TGTGCCAGCAGCGCGACAGGGGCAGAGACCCAGTACTTC; cdr3_aa: CASSATGAETQYF
v_call: TRBV11-2; j_call: TRBJ1-1; d_call: TRBD1; clone_size: .; cdr3_nt: TGTGCCAGCAGCTTAGGGGACAGGGCTTACACTGAAGCTTTCTTT; cdr3_aa: CASSLGDRAYTEAFF
v_call: TRBV27; j_call: TRBJ1-2; d_call: .; clone_size: once; cdr3_nt: TGTGCCAGCAGCCCTATCCCTCTAGCTAACTATGGCTACACCTTC; cdr3_aa: CASSPIPLANYGYTF
v_call: TRBV5-1; j_call: TRBJ2-7; d_call: TRBD1; clone_size: .; cdr3_nt: TGCGCCAGCAGCGTACCGGGACAGGGGGCAAAAAAGGAGTACGAGCAGTACTTC; cdr3_aa: CASSVPGQGAKKEYEQYF
v_call: TRBV5-1; j_call: TRBJ1-6; d_call: .; clone_size: once; cdr3_nt: TGCGCCAGCAGCTTCATAGGGGGTAATTCACCCCTCCACTTT; cdr3_aa: CASSFIGGNSPLHF
v_call: TRBV5-4; j_call: TRBJ2-7; d_call: .; clone_size: .; cdr3_nt: TGTGCCAGCAGCAGTGGACAGACTCTAGGATACGAGCAGTACTTC; cdr3_aa: CASSSGQTLGYEQYF
v_call: TRBV15; j_call: TRBJ2-7; d_call: .; clone_size: few; cdr3_nt: TGTGCCACCAGCAGAGCCCGGGGGGCGGTCTACGAGCAGTACTTC; cdr3_aa: CATSRARGAVYEQYF
v_call: TRBV29-1; j_call: TRBJ1-5; d_call: .; clone_size: few; cdr3_nt: TGCAGCGTTGACCCGGGCGGAGGGATACCCCAGCATTTT; cdr3_aa: CSVDPGGGIPQHF
v_call: TRBV27; j_call: TRBJ2-7; d_call: TRBD1; clone_size: .; cdr3_nt: TGTGCCAGCAGTTACCAACCGACAGGGGGGAGCTCCTACGAGCAGTACTTC; cdr3_aa: CASSYQPTGGSSYEQYF
v_call: TRBV4-1; j_call: TRBJ1-1; d_call: .; clone_size: .; cdr3_nt: TGCGCCAGCAGCCGCCCGGACAGTATGAACACTGAAGCTTTCTTT; cdr3_aa: CASSRPDSMNTEAFF
v_call: TRBV2; j_call: TRBJ2-1; d_call: TRBD2; clone_size: .; cdr3_nt: TGTGCCAGCAGCCCGGGGACTAGCAGCTCCTACAATGAGCAGTTCTTC; cdr3_aa: CASSPGTSSSYNEQFF
v_call: TRBV28; j_call: TRBJ2-5; d_call: TRBD1; clone_size: .; cdr3_nt: TGTGCCAGCAGTTCCCCCCAATTCGACAGGGGATGGGAGACCCAGTACTTC; cdr3_aa: CASSSPQFDRGWETQYF
v_call: TRBV30; j_call: TRBJ1-5; d_call: TRBD1; clone_size: .; cdr3_nt: TGTGCCTGGAGTTACCGACAGGGAAACAATCAGCCCCAGCATTTT; cdr3_aa: CAWSYRQGNNQPQHF
v_call: TRBV30; j_call: TRBJ1-4; d_call: .; clone_size: .; cdr3_nt: TGTGCCTCCCAGGGGTACGATGAAAAACTGTTTTTT; cdr3_aa: CASQGYDEKLFF
v_call: TRBV10-3; j_call: TRBJ1-1; d_call: .; clone_size: .; cdr3_nt: TGTGCCATCAGTGACCTCGTCGGGGTGAACACTGAAGCTTTCTTT; cdr3_aa: CAISDLVGVNTEAFF
v_call: TRBV7-9; j_call: TRBJ2-5; d_call: TRBD1; clone_size: .; cdr3_nt: TGTGCCAGCAGCTTGAAACAGGGGGCGGGTGAGACCCAGTACTTC; cdr3_aa: CASSLKQGAGETQYF
v_call: TRBV5-1; j_call: TRBJ2-3; d_call: .; clone_size: .; cdr3_nt: TGCGCCAGCAGCTTGGAGGGGCCGCTTAGGGATACGCAGTATTTT; cdr3_aa: CASSLEGPLRDTQYF
v_call: TRBV9; j_call: TRBJ1-5; d_call: .; clone_size: few; cdr3_nt: TGTGCCAGCAGCCCGTCCGGGGTTAGCAATCAGCCCCAGCATTTT; cdr3_aa: CASSPSGVSNQPQHF
v_call: TRBV30; j_call: TRBJ2-7; d_call: TRBD2; clone_size: .; cdr3_nt: TGTGCCTGGAGCCAACTAGCGTATCAGTACTTC; cdr3_aa: CAWSQLAYQYF
v_call: TRBV11-2; j_call: TRBJ1-1; d_call: .; clone_size: .; cdr3_nt: TGTGCCAGCAGCTTTTACTCTGAAGCTTTCTTT; cdr3_aa: CASSFYSEAFF
v_call: TRBV9; j_call: TRBJ2-5; d_call: .; clone_size: .; cdr3_nt: TGTGCCAGCAGCGAGCAGATCGGGGAGGAGACCCAGTACTTC; cdr3_aa: CASSEQIGEETQYF
v_call: TRBV12-5; j_call: TRBJ2-5; d_call: .; clone_size: .; cdr3_nt: TGTGCTAGTTCGTCAGGCCGGCTGCCGCAGACACAAGAGACCCAGTACTTC; cdr3_aa: CASSSGRLPQTQETQYF
v_call: TRBV5-8; j_call: TRBJ1-2; d_call: .; clone_size: .; cdr3_nt: TGTGCCAGCAGCTACTACAGGGAGAGCAGCTATGGCTACACCTTC; cdr3_aa: CASSYYRESSYGYTF
v_call: TRBV7-9; j_call: TRBJ2-4; d_call: TRBD2; clone_size: .; cdr3_nt: TGTGCCAGCAGCATGTGGACTAGCGGGGGGAAAAACAGTCAGTACTTC; cdr3_aa: CASSMWTSGGKNSQYF
v_call: TRBV7-9; j_call: TRBJ2-7; d_call: TRBD1; clone_size: .; cdr3_nt: TGTGCCAGCAGCTTAGCCCCCGTGACAGGGGTCCCCTACGAGCAGTACTTC; cdr3_aa: CASSLAPVTGVPYEQYF
v_call: TRBV5-6; j_call: TRBJ2-6; d_call: TRBD1; clone_size: .; cdr3_nt: TGTGCCAGCAGCCGTGGGTGGGACAGGGACGGCTCTGGGGCCAACGGCCTGACTTTC; cdr3_aa: CASSRGWDRDGSGANGLTF
v_call: TRBV18; j_call: TRBJ2-1; d_call: TRBD1; clone_size: .; cdr3_nt: TGTGCCAGCTCCGCTGGACAGGACACGTTCTTC; cdr3_aa: CASSAGQDTFF
v_call: TRBV29-1; j_call: TRBJ2-7; d_call: TRBD1; clone_size: .; cdr3_nt: TGCAGCGTTGAGTCTCGGGACAGGGGCACCTACGAGCAGTACTTC; cdr3_aa: CSVESRDRGTYEQYF
v_call: TRBV27; j_call: TRBJ1-2; d_call: TRBD1; clone_size: .; cdr3_nt: TGTGCCAGCAGTTTATCGGGACAGGGAATGCTCTTCTATGGCTACACCTTC; cdr3_aa: CASSLSGQGMLFYGYTF
v_call: TRBV5-6; j_call: TRBJ2-2; d_call: TRBD1; clone_size: few; cdr3_nt: TGTGCCAGCAGCTTTATTGTTGGACAGGGGCGAACCGGGGAGCTGTTTTTT; cdr3_aa: CASSFIVGQGRTGELFF
v_call: TRBV29-1; j_call: TRBJ2-7; d_call: .; clone_size: .; cdr3_nt: TGCAGCGTTGTTACGGGCGAGCAGTACTTC; cdr3_aa: CSVVTGEQYF
v_call: TRBV6-6; j_call: TRBJ2-3; d_call: .; clone_size: few; cdr3_nt: TGTGCCAGCAGTTTGACAGGTATCACAGATACGCAGTATTTT; cdr3_aa: CASSLTGITDTQYF